This T cell receptor beta chain was sequenced for a study of cytomegalovirus exposure and HLA in healthy donors. General observations from the study: Cytomegalovirus association was assigned to about 150 TCR beta chains. The finding came from a later analysis; first-cohort TCR clusters tended to co-occur in the approximately 120 validation repertoires. For cytomegalovirus status, the classifier reportedly gave diagnoses with high specificity and sensitivity.

The V and J ends lost 2 bases and 4 bases respectively, with 12 bases between them. Germline V gene lookup returns CDR1 SGHTA and CDR2 FQGTGA. This CDR3 region has 15 residues. Only in-frame clones appear in the TCRdb table, and some are missing; sequencing was by immunoSEQ multiplex PCR. The data show about 150,000 clones, approximately 86% seen once. This clone was observed at least ten times. What it recognizes is unknown. While the first cohort had over 650 subjects, the donors belonged to the separate validation cohort of over a hundred subjects. The chain couples TRBV7-3 to TRBJ2-1, with a tentative D call TRBD2 (5 bases). Sample: PBMCs. The source of this sequence is a man in his late teens or twenties in good health and CMV-seropositive. The DNA for the CDR3 is TGTGCCAGCAGCTTAGGCGGGCCTACGTACAATGAGCAGTTCTTC. Its translation is CASSLGGPTYNEQFF.